The T cell receptor beta chain described here comes from a study of chemoradiotherapy in HPV16-positive cancers. Study results and limitations: Non-HPV-specific T cells did not expand in tumors during treatment, whereas candidate HPV-specific clones and E7-related motifs did. For HPV16-positive patients, expanding HPV-responsive T cells associated with longer recurrence-free survival.

CDR1 SGHAT and CDR2 FQNNGV come from the germline V gene. The CDR3 covers 13 residues. With 8 bases removed from V and 1 base from J, the gap between germline ends came to 12 bases. The assay was immunoSEQ multiplex PCR, and TCRdb's table has in-frame clones only and misses some. This sample carries approximately 3,200 clones, more than 90% of them seen once, and the ten largest clones take around 2%. Repertoires were sampled repeatedly during chemoradiotherapy. With respect to this clone: Its antigen is undetermined.

This chain uses TRBV11-2 with TRBJ2-7; D possibly corresponds to TRBD2 (5 bases). Sampling was done from a patient who underwent chemoradiotherapy. This receptor was obtained from a human donor with HPV-associated anogenital cancer. CDR3 region: CASQKSGSYEQYF. DNA for the CDR3: TGTGCCAGCCAGAAGAGCGGATCCTACGAGCAGTACTTC.